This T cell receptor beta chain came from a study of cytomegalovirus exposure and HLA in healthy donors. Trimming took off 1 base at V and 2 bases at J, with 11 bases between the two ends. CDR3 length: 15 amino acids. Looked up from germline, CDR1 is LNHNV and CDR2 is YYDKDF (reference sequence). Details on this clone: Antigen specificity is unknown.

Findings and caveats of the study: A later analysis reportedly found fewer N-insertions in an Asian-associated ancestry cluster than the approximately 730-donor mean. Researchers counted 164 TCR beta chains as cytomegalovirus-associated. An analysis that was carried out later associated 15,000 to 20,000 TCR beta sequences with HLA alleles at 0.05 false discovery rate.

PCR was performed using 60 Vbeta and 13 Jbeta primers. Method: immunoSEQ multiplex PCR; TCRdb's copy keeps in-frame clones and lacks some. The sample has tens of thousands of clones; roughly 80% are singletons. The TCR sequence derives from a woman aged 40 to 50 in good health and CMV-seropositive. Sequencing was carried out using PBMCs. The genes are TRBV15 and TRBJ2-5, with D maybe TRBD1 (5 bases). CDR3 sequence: CATSRVGRGQETQYF. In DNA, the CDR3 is TGTGCCACCAGCAGAGTGGGTAGGGGTCAAGAGACCCAGTACTTC.